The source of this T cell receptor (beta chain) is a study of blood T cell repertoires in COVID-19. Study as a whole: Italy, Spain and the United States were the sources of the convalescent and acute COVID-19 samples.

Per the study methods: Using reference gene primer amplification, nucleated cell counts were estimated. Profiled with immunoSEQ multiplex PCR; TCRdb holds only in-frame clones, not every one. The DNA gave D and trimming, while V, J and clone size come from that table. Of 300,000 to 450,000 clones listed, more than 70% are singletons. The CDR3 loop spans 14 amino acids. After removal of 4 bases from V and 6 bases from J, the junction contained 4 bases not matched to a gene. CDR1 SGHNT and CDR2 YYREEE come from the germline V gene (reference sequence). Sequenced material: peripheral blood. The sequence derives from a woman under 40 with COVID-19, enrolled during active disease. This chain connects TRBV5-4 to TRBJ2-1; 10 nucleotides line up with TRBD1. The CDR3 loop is CASSGQGDSNEQFF. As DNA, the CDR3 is TGTGCCAGCAGCGGACAGGGGGATTCCAATGAGCAGTTCTTC.